This TCR beta chain was retrieved from a study of blood T cells in healthy people across ages. Across the whole study: About one barcoded beta molecule per two T cells was the capture yield of template switching.

Overall study findings and caveats: Long-lived donors exceeded aged donors in naive CD4+ cells and diversity.

Primed by a sample-barcoded 5' primer and a J-beta primer mix, a second PCR proceeded for about 7 to 12 cycles. TCRdb re-analysed the 5' RACE reads in MiXCR, keeping a single row per CDR3 protein. The repertoire has about 680,000 distinct CDR3 sequences, 45% to 50% of them found once; the top ten carry roughly 34%. The CDR3 loop spans 12 amino acids. The germline CDR1 and CDR2 sequences are MDHEN and SYDVKM. V was cut by 7 bases and J by 5 bases, with 11 bases left in between. A note on this clonotype: As yet, its antigen is unknown.

The receptor's source is a woman between 55 and 75 years old in good health. The rearrangement links TRBV28 to TRBJ2-5; D is unclear. Sequenced sample: blood. CDR3 coding DNA: TGTGCCAGCACCTCGGCGGCCGAGACCCAGTACTTC. This gives the protein CASTSAAETQYF.